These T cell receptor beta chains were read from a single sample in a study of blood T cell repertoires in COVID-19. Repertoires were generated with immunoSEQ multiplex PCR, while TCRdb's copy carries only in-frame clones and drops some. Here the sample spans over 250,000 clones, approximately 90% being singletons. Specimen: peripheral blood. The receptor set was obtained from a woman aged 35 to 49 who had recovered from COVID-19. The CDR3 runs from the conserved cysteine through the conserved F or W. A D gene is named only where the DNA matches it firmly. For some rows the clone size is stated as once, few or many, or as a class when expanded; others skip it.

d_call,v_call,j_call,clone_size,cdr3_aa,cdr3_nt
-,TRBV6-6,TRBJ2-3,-,CASSSRQMLTDTQYF,TGTGCCAGCAGTTCCAGACAGATGCTCACAGATACGCAGTATTTT
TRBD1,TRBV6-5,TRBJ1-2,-,CASSSTGPAVGYTF,TGTGCCAGCAGTTCGACAGGGCCCGCGGTGGGCTACACCTTC
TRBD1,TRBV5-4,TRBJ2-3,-,CASSPRGRGDTQYF,TGTGCCAGCAGCCCCAGGGGGCGCGGAGATACGCAGTATTTT
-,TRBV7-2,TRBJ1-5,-,CASSPQGRFQPQHF,TGTGCCAGCAGCCCGCAGGGGCGCTTCCAGCCCCAGCATTTT
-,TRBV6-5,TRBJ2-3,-,CAPKGASGGTDTQYF,TGTGCCCCCAAGGGCGCCTCAGGGGGCACAGATACGCAGTATTTT
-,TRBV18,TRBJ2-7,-,CASSPRQGLGEQYF,TGTGCCAGCTCACCACGGCAGGGTTTGGGGGAGCAGTACTTC
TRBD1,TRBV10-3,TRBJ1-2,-,CAISEPGQGTNYGYTF,TGTGCCATCAGTGAGCCGGGACAGGGGACTAACTATGGCTACACCTTC
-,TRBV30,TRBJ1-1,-,CAGGPNGVFF,TGTGCCGGGGGCCCTAATGGTGTTTTCTTT
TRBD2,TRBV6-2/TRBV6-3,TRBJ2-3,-,CASSYRKTSGVRFTDTQYF,TGTGCCAGCAGTTACCGGAAGACCAGCGGGGTACGGTTCACAGATACGCAGTATTTT
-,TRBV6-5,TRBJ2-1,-,CAARTGNYNEQFF,TGTGCCGCCAGGACTGGCAACTACAATGAGCAGTTCTTC
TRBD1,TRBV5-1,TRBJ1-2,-,CASSPRTGSTYGYTF,TGCGCCAGCAGCCCCCGGACAGGGTCGACCTATGGCTACACCTTC
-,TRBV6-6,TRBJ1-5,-,CASSYPGEGQPQHF,TGTGCCAGCAGTTACCCAGGGGAGGGTCAGCCCCAGCATTTT
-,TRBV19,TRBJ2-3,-,CASKRGTTSRTDTQYF,TGTGCCAGTAAACGAGGGACAACAAGCCGCACAGATACGCAGTATTTT
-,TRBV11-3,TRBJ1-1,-,CASSSGSEAFF,TGTGCCAGCAGCTCCGGGTCTGAAGCTTTCTTT
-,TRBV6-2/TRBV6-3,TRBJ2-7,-,CASSPRTQTYEQYF,TGTGCCAGCAGCCCCCGGACTCAAACCTACGAGCAGTACTTC
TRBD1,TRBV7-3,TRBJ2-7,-,CASSLQGASDEQYF,TGTGCCAGCAGCTTACAGGGGGCCTCGGACGAGCAGTACTTC
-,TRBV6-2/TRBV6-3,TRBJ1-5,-,CASSYWGDSNQPQHF,TGTGCCAGCAGTTACTGGGGGGATAGCAATCAGCCCCAGCATTTT
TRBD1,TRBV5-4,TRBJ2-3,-,CASSRGGTGVADTQYF,TGTGCCAGCAGCCGGGGCGGGACAGGGGTGGCAGATACGCAGTATTTT
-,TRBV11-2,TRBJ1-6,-,CASSLEDSDNSPLHF,TGTGCCAGCAGCTTGGAGGACAGTGATAATTCACCCCTCCACTTT
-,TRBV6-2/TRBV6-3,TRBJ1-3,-,CASSPIIGNTIYF,TGTGCCAGCAGTCCAATCATTGGAAACACCATATATTTT
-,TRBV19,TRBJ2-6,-,CASRPTGRLSGANVLTF,TGTGCCAGTAGACCGACAGGGAGGCTCTCTGGGGCCAACGTCCTGACTTTC
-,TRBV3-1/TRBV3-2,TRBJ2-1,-,CASSQDRPGLVYNEQFF,TGTGCCAGCAGCCAAGACCGGCCAGGGCTAGTCTACAATGAGCAGTTCTTC
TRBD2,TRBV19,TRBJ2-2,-,CASSDPGLAGGVGTGELFF,TGTGCCAGTAGCGACCCCGGACTAGCGGGAGGTGTTGGCACCGGGGAGCTGTTTTTT
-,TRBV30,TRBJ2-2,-,CARKQVGSGTGELFF,TGTGCCCGAAAACAAGTGGGTTCGGGCACCGGGGAGCTGTTTTTT
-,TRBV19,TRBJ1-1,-,CASSIFGGGNTEAFF,TGTGCCAGTAGTATCTTCGGGGGGGGGAACACTGAAGCTTTCTTT
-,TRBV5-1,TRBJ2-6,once,CASSLAAGSLRGANVLTF,TGCGCCAGCAGCTTGGCCGCCGGGTCCCTGAGGGGGGCCAACGTCCTGACTTTC
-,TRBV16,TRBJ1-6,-,CASSPPLFKSPLHF,TGTGCCAGCAGCCCGCCCCTATTTAAGTCACCCCTCCACTTT
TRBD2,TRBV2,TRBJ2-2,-,CASSPNSGRSTGELFF,TGTGCCAGCAGTCCCAATAGCGGGAGGAGCACCGGGGAGCTGTTTTTT
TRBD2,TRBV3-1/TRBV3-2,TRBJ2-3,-,CASSQGAGVVTDTQYF,TGTGCCAGCAGCCAAGGAGCGGGAGTGGTGACAGATACGCAGTATTTT
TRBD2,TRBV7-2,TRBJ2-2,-,CASSPASGSTGELFF,TGTGCCAGCAGCCCCGCTAGCGGGAGCACCGGGGAGCTGTTTTTT
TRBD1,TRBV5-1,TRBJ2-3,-,CASRTTGSGTDTQYF,TGCGCCAGCAGGACGACAGGGTCGGGCACAGATACGCAGTATTTT
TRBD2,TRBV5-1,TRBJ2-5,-,CASSLVAGGSWETQYF,TGCGCCAGCAGCTTGGTTGCGGGAGGCTCCTGGGAGACCCAGTACTTC
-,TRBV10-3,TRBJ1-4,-,CAIRGGLTNEKLFF,TGTGCCATCAGGGGGGGACTGACCAATGAAAAACTGTTTTTT
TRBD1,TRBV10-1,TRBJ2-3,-,CASSSGQGSPDTQYF,TGCGCCAGCAGCTCGGGACAGGGGAGTCCAGATACGCAGTATTTT
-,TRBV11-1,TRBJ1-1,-,CASSVQLNTEAFF,TGTGCCAGCAGCGTACAGCTAAACACTGAAGCTTTCTTT
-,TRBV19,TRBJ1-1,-,CASSMFWVARGTEAFF,TGTGCCAGTAGTATGTTCTGGGTGGCGCGAGGGACTGAAGCTTTCTTT
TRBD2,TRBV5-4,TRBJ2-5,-,CASSPSGVETQYF,TGTGCCAGCAGCCCCAGCGGGGTAGAGACCCAGTACTTC
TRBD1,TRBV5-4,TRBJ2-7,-,CASSPDRDRTYEQYF,TGTGCCAGCAGCCCGGACCGGGACAGAACCTACGAGCAGTACTTC
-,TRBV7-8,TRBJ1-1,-,CASSLFGTGVTEAFF,TGTGCCAGCAGCTTATTTGGTACGGGGGTGACTGAAGCTTTCTTT
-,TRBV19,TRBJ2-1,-,CASSLDTYNEQFF,TGTGCCAGTAGCCTCGATACTTACAATGAGCAGTTCTTC
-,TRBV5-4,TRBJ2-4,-,CASSLGGQLNIQYF,TGTGCCAGCAGCTTGGGAGGGCAGCTTAACATTCAGTACTTC